Following are 11 T cell receptor beta chains from one sample sequenced in a study of metastatic and nonmetastatic thyroid tumors. TCRdb re-analyzed the PCR reads using MiXCR. The sample contains 4,000 to 5,500 clones, approximately 23% of which appear only once. Thyroid surgery was performed in patients who had received no treatment beforehand. The source material was tumor tissue. The source is a male donor with papillary thyroid cancer or a benign thyroid nodule (not recorded which). Some clones in this sample may be carry-over from other donors' samples.

This clone was seen more than once but under ten times. V usage is TRBV27 and J usage is TRBJ2-5; D remains unclear. The germline CDR1 and CDR2 sequences are MNHEY and SMNVEV (reference sequence). The CDR3 covers 13 residues. V lost 2 bases and J 3 bases, leaving 7 bases between the germline ends. The CDR3 bases are TGTGCCAGCAGTTTAGGTTGGGAAGAGACCCAGTACTTC. It yields the protein CASSLGWEETQYF.

This clone qualifies as medium-sized. The chain employs TRBV28 and TRBJ2-2; 11 bases align to TRBD2. CDR3 size: 15 residues. CDR1 is MDHEN, CDR2 SYDVKM, per germline. The V gene end was trimmed by 2 bases and the J gene end by 6 bases; junction bases not matched to a gene: 2. CDR3 bases: TGTGCCAGCAGTTTAATTAGCGGGAGGGCCGGGGAGCTGTTTTTT. The encoded protein is CASSLISGRAGELFF.

This CDR3 is CASSITEANQPQHF. For the CDR3, the DNA is TGTGCCAGTAGTATTACCGAGGCGAATCAGCCCCAGCATTTT. The chain uses TRBV19 and TRBJ1-5, with unresolved D. Germline values: CDR1 LNHDA, CDR2 SQIVND (reference sequence). Between the trimmed V and J ends, which lost 3 bases and 4 bases, there was a span of 10 bases. The CDR3 runs to 14 residues.

Relative to its sample, this clone is large. The J gene is TRBJ2-7, the V gene TRBV28, with 10 bases aligning to TRBD2. The germline CDR1 and CDR2 sequences are MDHEN and SYDVKM. This CDR3 has 15 residues. J lost 3 bases, V lost 5 bases, and 7 bases had no gene match. The CDR3 nucleotides read TGTGCCAGCAGTCCCCGGACTAGCGGTAACTACGAGCAGTACTTC. It is translated as CASSPRTSGNYEQYF.

This clone was counted between two and nine times. The genes are TRBV6-2 or TRBV6-3 and TRBJ2-2, with D perhaps TRBD2 (7 bases). This CDR3 spans 15 amino acids. Trimming took off 2 bases at V and 4 bases at J, with 11 bases between the two ends. From germline, CDR1 is MNHEY and CDR2 SVGEGT. This CDR3 is CASSYLGGATGELFF. CDR3 in DNA: TGTGCCAGCAGTTACCTGGGGGGGGCCACCGGGGAGCTGTTTTTT.

This clone is medium-sized by share. This sample also contains other DNA sequences that code for the same CDR3. The V gene is TRBV19, the J gene TRBJ1-3, with 7 bases aligning to TRBD1. Germline CDR1 and CDR2: LNHDA and SQIVND (reference sequence). V dropped 6 bases and J dropped 0; count of bases not matched to a gene: 5. This CDR3 contains 15 residues. The CDR3 nucleotides read TGTGCCAGTAGAATGGACAGGAGCTCTGGAAACACCATATATTTT. This codes for CASRMDRSSGNTIYF.

This chain joins TRBV20-1 and TRBJ1-5; D not certain. Trimming took 0 bases from V and 7 from J, leaving 10 bases between them. CDR3 size: 13 residues. Germline CDR1 and CDR2: DFQATT and SNEGSKA (reference sequence). The CDR3 bases are TGCAGTGCTAGAGATCTACACGGACAGCCCCAGCATTTT. It encodes CSARDLHGQPQHF.

This clone showed up many times. One base away lies a much larger clone, so this may be a sequencing read error. J is TRBJ2-2 and V is TRBV11-2; maybe TRBD2 (6 bases). Germline V gene data show CDR1 as SGHAT and CDR2 as FQNNGV. This CDR3 region has 13 residues. DNA for the CDR3: TGTGCCAGCAGCTTAGAATCTTCCGGGGGGCTGTTTTTT. Amino acids: CASSLESSGGLFF.

The chain recombines TRBV12-3 or TRBV12-4 with TRBJ2-1; unclear D gene. V lost 5 bases and J lost 7, with 9 bases in between. This CDR3 contains 12 residues. The CDR3 bases are TGTGCCAGCAGTCGGTCATATAATGAGCAGTTCTTC. Its translation: CASSRSYNEQFF.

Here the CDR3 DNA reads TGTGCCACCGAAGGCGGGAGGGCCAACAATGAGCAGTTCTTC. It translates to CATEGGRANNEQFF. The rearrangement links TRBV2 to TRBJ2-1; 9 bases line up with TRBD2. The length of the CDR3 is 14 residues. Per the germline V gene, CDR1 is SNHLY and CDR2 is FYNNEI. V dropped 10 bases and J dropped 5; count of bases not matched to a gene: 9.

The chain recombines TRBV6-2 or TRBV6-3 with TRBJ2-7; 7 bases map to TRBD2. The CDR3 contains 16 residues. CDR1 is MNHEY and CDR2 is SVGEGT in the germline V gene. Trimming removed 0 bases from V and 2 bases from J; junction bases left unmatched: 7. The CDR3 DNA follows: TGTGCCAGCAGTTACTCGATTAGCGGGTCCCCCTACGAGCAGTACTTC. Its translation: CASSYSISGSPYEQYF.